What follows describes a single T cell receptor (beta chain). This sample stems from a study of T cell changes during pregnancy in multiple sclerosis. Trimming pared 5 bases from V and 0 bases from J, leaving 12 bases between. CDR1 MNHEY and CDR2 SVGAGI come from the germline V gene. The CDR3 contains 15 residues. Measured with immunoSEQ multiplex PCR; TCRdb has only the in-frame clones, and not every one. The sample comprises tens of thousands of clones, approximately 91% of which are singletons, and about 3% rests with the top ten. This TCR derives from a female donor with multiple sclerosis, enrolled in a pregnancy study. Sequences were derived from peripheral blood, sampled before pregnancy. This rearrangement joins TRBV6-5 to TRBJ2-3; the D gene is possibly TRBD1 (5 bases). The CDR3: CASSRTLTSTDTQYF. The CDR3 nucleotides are TGTGCCAGCAGTAGGACATTAACTAGCACAGATACGCAGTATTTT.